Each of the 22 T cell receptor beta chains below was sequenced from the same sample in a study of OX40 agonist ivuxolimab in advanced cancers. Produced via immunoSEQ multiplex PCR; TCRdb's table is partial and in-frame only. Of tens of thousands of clones in the sample, around 87% were seen once. The sequencing here drew on CD4+ or CD8+ T cells sorted from blood, taken in a trial of the OX40 agonist ivuxolimab. The receptors were sampled from an adult with an advanced solid tumor such as melanoma, head and neck, liver or kidney cancer.

The chain joins TRBV19 to TRBJ2-6; 7 nucleotides line up with TRBD2. The V and J ends lost 11 bases and 0 bases, in that order; junction bases with no gene match: 10. Germline lookup yields CDR1 LNHDA and CDR2 SQIVND (reference sequence). CDR3 length: 16 residues. The CDR3 sequence: CAQVGGVISGANVLTF. DNA of the CDR3: TGTGCCCAGGTGGGAGGGGTTATCTCTGGGGCCAACGTCCTGACTTTC.

The genes are TRBV2 and TRBJ2-7, with 9 bases that match TRBD2. In germline, CDR1 is SNHLY, CDR2 FYNNEI. V gave up 11 bases and J gave up 10 bases; unmatched junction bases: 9. There are 11 residues in the CDR3. This CDR3 reads CAGRLAAEQYV. The CDR3 nucleotides read TGTGCCGGTCGACTAGCGGCAGAACAGTACGTC.

This chain uses TRBV30 with TRBJ2-3; a possible D gene is TRBD1 (6 bases). The germline CDR1 and CDR2 sequences are GTSNPN and SVGIG (reference sequence). V was trimmed by 5 bases and J by 1 base, leaving 10 bases between them. CDR3 length equals 13 residues. The CDR3 region has the DNA TGTGCCTGGTCCGGACAGCGCACAGATACGCAGTATTTT. This translates into CAWSGQRTDTQYF.

The V gene is TRBV7-9, the J gene TRBJ2-2; TRBD2 agrees at 7 bases. J lost 6 bases, V lost 5 bases, and 3 bases had no gene match. There are 13 residues in the CDR3. The germline V gene encodes CDR1 SEHNR and CDR2 FQNEAQ (reference sequence). The CDR3 loop reads CASSPRGAGELFF. The DNA for the CDR3 is TGTGCCAGCAGCCCCCGGGGGGCCGGGGAGCTGTTTTTT. The full variable domain, its missing parts supplied by reference TRBV7-9 and TRBJ2-2, is DTGVSQNPRHKITKRGQNVTFRCDPISEHNRLYWYRQTLGQGPEFLTYFQNEAQLEKSRLLSDRFSAERPKGSFSTLEIQRTEQGDSAMYLCASSPRGAGELFFGEGSRLTVL.

The V and J genes are TRBV5-1 and TRBJ1-1; D gene ambiguous. The germline V gene encodes CDR1 SGHRS and CDR2 YFSETQ. V was pared by 2 bases and J by 2 bases, with 13 bases between. The CDR3 length is 15 residues. The CDR3 sequence is CASSFGRLINTEAFF. As DNA, the CDR3 is TGCGCCAGCAGCTTTGGCCGCCTGATCAACACTGAAGCTTTCTTT. Full variable domain (missing parts from reference TRBV5-1 and TRBJ1-1): KAGVTQTPRYLIKTRGQQVTLSCSPISGHRSVSWYQQTPGQGLQFLFEYFSETQRNKGNFPGRFSGRQFSNSRSEMNVSTLELGDSALYLCASSFGRLINTEAFFGQGTRLTVV.

The V call is TRBV11-3, the J call TRBJ2-2; D remains ambiguous. From germline, CDR1 is SGHNT and CDR2 YENEEA. Between the trimmed V and J ends, which lost 0 bases and 4 bases, there was a span of 3 bases. The CDR3 sequence is 13 residues long. The DNA of the CDR3 is TGTGCCAGCAGCTTAGATTTCACCGGGGAGCTGTTTTTT. Amino acids: CASSLDFTGELFF.

This clone appeared a few times. V and J are TRBV6-5 and TRBJ1-6; D possibly corresponds to TRBD1 (6 bases). The ends were cut back, 7 bases at V and 10 bases at J, with 20 bases in the middle. Germline V gene lookup returns CDR1 MNHEY and CDR2 SVGAGI. The CDR3 contains 15 residues. The CDR3 loop is CASKSEGRGSSPLHF. CDR3 DNA sequence: TGTGCCAGCAAAAGTGAGGGCAGGGGTAGCTCACCCCTCCACTTT.

The chain couples TRBV5-1 to TRBJ2-2; D assignment may be TRBD1 or TRBD2 (5 bases each). The V gene's germline CDR1 is SGHRS and CDR2 YFSETQ. CDR3 length: 16 amino acids. V lost 4 bases and J lost 1, with 14 bases in between. In DNA, the CDR3 is TGCGCCAGCAGCCCCGGGACGTCGGGGAACACCGGGGAGCTGTTTTTT. Translated, it gives CASSPGTSGNTGELFF.

J is TRBJ2-7 and V is TRBV5-6; D is uncertain. This CDR3 has 12 residues. The V end lost 7 bases, the J end lost 3 bases, and 11 bases lay between the germline ends. The V gene's germline CDR1 is SGHDT and CDR2 YYEEEE. The CDR3 region is CASGGSGYEQYF. The CDR3, as DNA: TGTGCCAGCGGTGGAAGTGGCTACGAGCAGTACTTC.

This chain joins TRBV10-3 and TRBJ2-7, with 8 bases aligning to TRBD1. Germline loops: CDR1 ENHRY, CDR2 SYGVKD. Trimming removed 3 bases from V and 12 bases from J; junction bases left unmatched: 16. CDR3 length: 15 amino acids. The CDR3 spells CAISDPGQGASGGYF. The DNA for the CDR3 is TGTGCCATCAGTGACCCGGGGCAGGGGGCAAGCGGAGGGTACTTC.

This clone has just a few counts. The chain is built from TRBV30 and TRBJ1-2; D unclear. Germline V CDR1 and CDR2: GTSNPN, SVGIG (reference sequence). The length of the CDR3 is 15 residues. V was pared by 0 bases and J by 8 bases, with 19 bases between. In nucleotides, the CDR3 is TGTGCCTGGAGTGTATCTACCGGAGGCGCGGGCGGCTACACCTTC. It codes for CAWSVSTGGAGGYTF.

The V and J genes are TRBV6-1 and TRBJ1-2; no clear D gene. The CDR3 loop spans 13 amino acids. V was shortened by 8 bases and J by 1 base, with 11 bases between the two germline ends. Germline values: CDR1 MNHNS, CDR2 SASEGT. The CDR3 region is CASAPSVNYGYTF. In DNA, the CDR3 is TGTGCCAGCGCCCCCTCCGTTAACTATGGCTACACCTTC.

The chain uses TRBV7-2 and TRBJ1-1, with 7 bases aligning to TRBD1. This CDR3 contains 14 residues. After removal of 4 bases from V and 1 base from J, the junction contained 3 bases not matched to a gene. The V gene's germline CDR1 is SGHTA and CDR2 FQGNSA. This chain's CDR3 is CASSSNRGNTEAFF. DNA of the CDR3: TGTGCCAGCAGCTCTAACAGGGGGAACACTGAAGCTTTCTTT.

The sample holds one count of this clone. The chain uses TRBV11-2 and TRBJ2-1; 7 bases map to TRBD2. The CDR3 length is 15 residues. CDR1 is SGHAT and CDR2 is FQNNGV in the germline V gene. With V trimmed by 1 base and J by 4 bases, 4 bases remained unmatched. The CDR3 protein is CASSLGLAEYNEQFF. The CDR3 DNA reads as TGTGCCAGCAGCTTAGGCCTAGCGGAATACAATGAGCAGTTCTTC.

The chain has TRBV6-1 and TRBJ1-5; TRBD1 matches 7 bases. This CDR3 contains 15 residues. Germline CDR1 MNHNS, CDR2 SASEGT. The ends lost 3 bases at V and 5 bases at J; junction bases unmatched: 7. CDR3 region: CASSDGGTVDQPQHF. The DNA for the CDR3 is TGTGCCAGCAGTGACGGAGGGACAGTGGATCAGCCCCAGCATTTT.

The chain combines TRBV5-1 with TRBJ2-1; no reliable D call. V lost 0 bases and J 5 bases, leaving 9 bases between the germline ends. Germline-derived CDR1 and CDR2 are SGHRS and YFSETQ. This CDR3 is 14 amino acids long. The CDR3 coding sequence is TGCGCCAGCAGCTTGGGAGGCAACCACAATGAGCAGTTCTTC. Its protein is CASSLGGNHNEQFF. Full variable domain (missing parts from reference TRBV5-1 and TRBJ2-1): KAGVTQTPRYLIKTRGQQVTLSCSPISGHRSVSWYQQTPGQGLQFLFEYFSETQRNKGNFPGRFSGRQFSNSRSEMNVSTLELGDSALYLCASSLGGNHNEQFFGPGTRLTVL.

With regard to this clone: An end of the junction differs from the germline gene, which may be a read error. J is TRBJ1-4 and V is TRBV28; maybe TRBD1 (6 bases). Germline CDR1 MDHEN, CDR2 SYDVKM. This CDR3 spans 15 amino acids. This CDR3 is CAGSLRGAGTEKLFF. CDR3 nucleotide sequence: TGTGCCGGCAGCCTACGGGGGGCGGGAACTGAAAAACTGTTTTTT.

The chain carries TRBV4-1 and TRBJ1-2, with D maybe TRBD1 (6 bases). The CDR3 loop spans 16 amino acids. Germline V lookup: CDR1 MGHRA, CDR2 YSYEKL. Trimming stripped 5 bases from V and 2 bases from J, with 18 bases between. CDR3 amino acids: CASSIRQTGTNYGYTF. The CDR3 bases are TGCGCCAGCAGCATCCGACAAACCGGGACAAACTATGGCTACACCTTC.

The chain joins TRBV7-6 to TRBJ1-1; 8 bases are a match to TRBD1. V was pared by 5 bases and J by 1 base, with 6 bases of the junction left unmatched. CDR1 and CDR2 (germline): SGHVS, FNYEAQ. The CDR3 loop spans 15 amino acids. CDR3: CASSANRGGNTEAFF. The CDR3 coding sequence is TGTGCCAGCAGCGCAAACAGGGGGGGGAACACTGAAGCTTTCTTT.

This chain joins TRBV19 and TRBJ1-5; the D gene is possibly TRBD1 (6 bases). The germline V gene has CDR1 LNHDA and CDR2 SQIVND (reference sequence). The length of the CDR3 is 13 residues. V was trimmed by 4 bases and J by 5 bases, leaving 9 bases between them. DNA for the CDR3: TGTGCCAGTAGTAGGGGGGGCGATCAGCCCCAGCATTTT. Protein product: CASSRGGDQPQHF.

The chain combines TRBV10-3 with TRBJ1-1; weak D call: TRBD1 (5 bases). The CDR3 totals 14 residues. V lost 7 bases and J lost 5, with 17 bases in between. Per germline, CDR1 ENHRY and CDR2 SYGVKD. The CDR3 DNA reads TGTGCCATCAACTACGGGGGAAGTGTTACTGAAGCTTTCTTT. This sequence encodes CAINYGGSVTEAFF.

The J gene is TRBJ1-6, the V gene TRBV10-3, with D possibly TRBD1 on 6 matching bases. Germline CDR1 is ENHRY and CDR2 is SYGVKD. The length of the CDR3 is 15 residues. V gave up 10 bases and J gave up 7 bases, with 20 bases separating them. CDR3 amino acids: CAKSWGGLGNSPLHF. The CDR3 DNA sequence: TGTGCCAAAAGCTGGGGGGGGCTAGGGAATTCACCCCTCCACTTT.